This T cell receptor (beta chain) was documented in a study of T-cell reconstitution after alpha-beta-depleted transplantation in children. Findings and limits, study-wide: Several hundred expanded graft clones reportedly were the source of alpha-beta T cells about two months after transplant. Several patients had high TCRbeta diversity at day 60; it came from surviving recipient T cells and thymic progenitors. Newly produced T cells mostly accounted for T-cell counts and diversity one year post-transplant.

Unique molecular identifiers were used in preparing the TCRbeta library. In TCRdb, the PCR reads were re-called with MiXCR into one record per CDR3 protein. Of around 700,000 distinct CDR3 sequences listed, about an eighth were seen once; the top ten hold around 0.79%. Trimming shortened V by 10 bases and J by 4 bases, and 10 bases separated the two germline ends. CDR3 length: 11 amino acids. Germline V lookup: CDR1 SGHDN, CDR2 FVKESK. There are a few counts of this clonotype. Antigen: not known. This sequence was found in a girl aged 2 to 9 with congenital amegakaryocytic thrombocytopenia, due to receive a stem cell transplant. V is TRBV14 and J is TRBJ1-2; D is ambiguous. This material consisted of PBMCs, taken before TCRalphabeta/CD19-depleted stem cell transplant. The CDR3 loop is CANSRGYGYTF. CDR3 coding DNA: TGTGCCAATTCCCGGGGCTATGGCTACACCTTC.